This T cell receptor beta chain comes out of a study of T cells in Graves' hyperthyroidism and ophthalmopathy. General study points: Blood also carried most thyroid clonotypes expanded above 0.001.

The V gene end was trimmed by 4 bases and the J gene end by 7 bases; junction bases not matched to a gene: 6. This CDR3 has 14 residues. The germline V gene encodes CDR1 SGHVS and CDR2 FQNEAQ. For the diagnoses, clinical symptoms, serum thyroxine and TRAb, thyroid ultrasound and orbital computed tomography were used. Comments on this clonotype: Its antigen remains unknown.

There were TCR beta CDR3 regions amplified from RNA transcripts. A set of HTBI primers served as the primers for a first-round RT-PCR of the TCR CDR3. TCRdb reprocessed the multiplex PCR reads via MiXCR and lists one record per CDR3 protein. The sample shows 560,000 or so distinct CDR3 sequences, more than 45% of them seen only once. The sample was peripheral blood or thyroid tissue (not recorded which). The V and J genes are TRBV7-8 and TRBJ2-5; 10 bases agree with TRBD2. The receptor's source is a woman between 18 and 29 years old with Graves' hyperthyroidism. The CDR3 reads CASSSDASGGTQYF. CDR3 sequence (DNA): TGTGCCAGCAGCTCGGATGCTAGCGGGGGGACCCAGTACTTC.